The 22 T cell receptor beta chains listed next were all sequenced from one sample in a study of cytomegalovirus exposure and HLA in healthy donors. PCR employed 60 Vbeta and 13 Jbeta primers. Clones were sequenced by immunoSEQ multiplex PCR, and TCRdb holds only the in-frame ones, with some missing. The table has over 65,000 clones, 80% to 90% seen once; the top ten hold 2.5% to 3%. The specimen was PBMCs. All receptors come from a young woman in good health and CMV-seronegative.

This clone was seen more than once but under ten times. J is TRBJ1-2 and V is TRBV29-1, with D maybe TRBD1 (5 bases). V was cut by 4 bases and J by 7 bases, with 25 bases left in between. Germline V lookup: CDR1 SQVTM, CDR2 ANQGSEA. The CDR3 has 16 residues. This CDR3 reads CSVAEEEAGVAGGYTF. CDR3 bases: TGCAGCGTTGCTGAGGAGGAGGCGGGGGTGGCAGGTGGCTACACCTTC. Full variable domain (rest looked up from reference TRBV29-1 and TRBJ1-2): SAVISQKPSRDICQRGTSLTIQCQVDSQVTMMFWYRQQPGQSLTLIATANQGSEATYESGFVIDKFPISRPNLTFSTLTVSNMSPEDSSIYLCSVAEEEAGVAGGYTFGSGTRLTVV.

A few counts support this clone. The genes are TRBV12-5 and TRBJ1-5; TRBD1 might be the D (6 bases). Trimming cost V 8 bases and J 6 bases, with 20 bases left between them. Germline-derived CDR1 and CDR2 are LGHNT and FRNRAP. The length of the CDR3 is 15 residues. CDR3 nucleotides: TGTGCTAGTACTCCGACGTCAGGGGAAAGTCAGCCCCAGCATTTT. This sequence encodes CASTPTSGESQPQHF.

The rearrangement uses TRBV2 and TRBJ2-3; D might be TRBD2 (5 bases). Per germline, CDR1 SNHLY and CDR2 FYNNEI. V lost 7 bases and J 6 bases, leaving 11 bases between the germline ends. The CDR3 is made up of 12 amino acids. CDR3 in DNA: TGTGCCAGCACGGGGATTCTGGATACGCAGTATTTT. It specifies CASTGILDTQYF.

The CDR3 region has the DNA TGTGCCAGCAATGCCGGGAGCTCCTACAATGAGCAGTTCTTC. Amino acid sequence: CASNAGSSYNEQFF. The chain combines TRBV28 with TRBJ2-1; D is possibly TRBD2 (6 bases). CDR1 MDHEN and CDR2 SYDVKM come from the germline V gene. V was clipped by 7 bases and J by 0 bases, with 10 bases between them. The CDR3 has 14 residues.

The V and J genes are TRBV19 and TRBJ1-1; D ambiguous. V was trimmed by 5 bases and J by 5 bases, leaving 9 bases between them. The CDR3 runs 12 residues. Germline assignment: CDR1 LNHDA and CDR2 SQIVND (reference sequence). The DNA for the CDR3 is TGTGCCAGTAGTCGATGGGAGACTGAAGCTTTCTTT. Translating it yields CASSRWETEAFF.

This chain connects TRBV14 to TRBJ1-1; D unresolved. CDR3 size: 14 residues. The V and J ends lost 1 base and 1 base respectively, with 7 bases between them. In germline, CDR1 is SGHDN, CDR2 FVKESK. CDR3 loop: CASSQGPGNTEAFF. The CDR3, as DNA: TGTGCCAGCAGCCAAGGTCCGGGGAACACTGAAGCTTTCTTT.

V and J are TRBV6-6 and TRBJ1-2, with TRBD1 matching 8 bases. V trimming: 5 bases; J trimming: 7 bases; junction bases outside the gene matches: 9. This CDR3 has 14 amino acids. The germline V gene has CDR1 MNHNY and CDR2 SVGAGI (reference sequence). In nucleotides, the CDR3 is TGTGCCAGCAGTGACACTGACAGGGGCTTTGGCTACACCTTC. Amino acid sequence: CASSDTDRGFGYTF.

This clone was counted once. J is TRBJ1-6 and V is TRBV5-1, with 9 bases identical to TRBD1. Germline V gene sequence: CDR1 SGHRS, CDR2 YFSETQ. V trimming: 4 bases; J trimming: 5 bases; junction bases outside the gene matches: 7. This CDR3 spans 16 amino acids. The CDR3, as DNA: TGCGCCAGCAGCACCATCGGACAGGGGAATAATTCACCCCTCCACTTT. Its translation: CASSTIGQGNNSPLHF.

This clone was detected once. The chain couples TRBV5-6 to TRBJ2-1; TRBD1 matches 7 bases. Germline V CDR1 and CDR2: SGHDT, YYEEEE. V dropped 3 bases and J dropped 6; count of bases not matched to a gene: 6. This CDR3 comprises 14 residues. CDR3 protein: CASSYPDRSNEQFF. DNA of the CDR3: TGTGCCAGCAGCTACCCGGACAGGTCCAATGAGCAGTTCTTC.

The chain has TRBV6-5 and TRBJ1-1; the D gene is possibly TRBD1 (5 bases). Germline values: CDR1 MNHEY, CDR2 SVGAGI. The V gene lost 6 bases and the J gene lost 1 base, with 15 bases spanning the gap. The CDR3 sequence is 15 residues long. The CDR3 DNA sequence: TGTGCCAGCAGCCCTACAGGTGGGGCGAACACTGAAGCTTTCTTT. Amino acids: CASSPTGGANTEAFF.

V and J are TRBV19 and TRBJ1-6, with D unresolved. V was clipped by 5 bases and J by 7 bases, with 6 bases between them. CDR1 is LNHDA and CDR2 is SQIVND in the germline V gene (reference sequence). The CDR3 has 12 residues. CDR3 DNA: TGTGCCAGTAGTTTCGGGAATTCACCCCTCCACTTT. The encoded protein is CASSFGNSPLHF.

About this clone itself: The identical CDR3 is also encoded by other nucleotide sequences in the sample. The V gene is TRBV18, the J gene TRBJ2-7; a weak D match, TRBD1 (5 bases). The CDR3 extends over 17 amino acids. V was clipped by 3 bases and J by 2 bases, with 20 bases between them. CDR1 is KGHSH, CDR2 LQKENI, per germline. This chain's CDR3 is CASSPAGSPGGTYEQYF. As DNA, the CDR3 is TGTGCCAGCTCACCCGCAGGGTCCCCCGGTGGAACCTACGAGCAGTACTTC.

This chain connects TRBV2 to TRBJ2-3; 13 nucleotides agree with TRBD2. The CDR3 sequence is 18 residues long. Germline lookup yields CDR1 SNHLY and CDR2 FYNNEI. Germline trimming cut 0 bases from V and 3 bases from J; bases unmatched to any gene: 6. CDR3 protein: CASSEAVMGLAGTDTQYF. CDR3 DNA: TGTGCCAGCAGTGAAGCTGTAATGGGACTAGCGGGGACAGATACGCAGTATTTT.

The V and J genes are TRBV11-2 and TRBJ2-1, with D perhaps TRBD2 (5 bases). Trimming removed 7 bases from V and 4 bases from J, with 14 bases in between. The CDR3 covers 14 residues. CDR1 and CDR2 (germline): SGHAT, FQNNGV. The CDR3 loop is CASKRASRYNEQFF. The DNA of the CDR3 is TGTGCCAGCAAGAGGGCTAGCCGGTACAATGAGCAGTTCTTC.

V usage is TRBV18 and J usage is TRBJ2-3, with D maybe TRBD1 (7 bases). Germline CDR1 KGHSH, CDR2 LQKENI. This CDR3 spans 17 amino acids. The V and J ends lost 2 bases and 0 bases respectively, with 15 bases between them. In DNA, the CDR3 is TGTGCCAGCTCACCAGTTCGCGGGACAGAAAGCACAGATACGCAGTATTTT. Protein product: CASSPVRGTESTDTQYF.

The rearrangement links TRBV7-9 to TRBJ2-7; TRBD1 matches at 7 bases. J lost 3 bases, V lost 5 bases, and 7 bases had no gene match. Per germline, CDR1 SEHNR and CDR2 FQNEAQ (reference sequence). The CDR3 sequence is 14 residues long. The CDR3 loop is CASSPLSGGYEQYF. The CDR3 nucleotides read TGTGCCAGCAGCCCTTTGTCAGGGGGCTACGAGCAGTACTTC.

This clone came up a few times. The chain employs TRBV6-5 and TRBJ2-2, with 8 nucleotides matching TRBD1. Germline loops: CDR1 MNHEY, CDR2 SVGAGI. J lost 4 bases, V lost 0 bases, and 4 bases had no gene match. The CDR3 sequence is 16 residues long. The CDR3 bases are TGTGCCAGCAGTTACTCGAAAACAGGGGGCACCGGGGAGCTGTTTTTT. It encodes CASSYSKTGGTGELFF.

The V gene is TRBV28, the J gene TRBJ2-3; 9 nucleotides match TRBD1. CDR3 length equals 15 residues. CDR1 and CDR2 (germline): MDHEN, SYDVKM. Unmatched junction bases numbered 7, after V lost 3 bases and J lost 6 bases. CDR3 amino acids: CASSLPGTGSDTQYF. The CDR3 nucleotides are TGTGCCAGCAGTTTGCCCGGGACAGGGAGCGATACGCAGTATTTT.

The chain employs TRBV5-1 and TRBJ1-6; 9 nucleotides agree with TRBD1. CDR3 length: 14 amino acids. V dropped 0 bases and J dropped 12; count of bases not matched to a gene: 4. CDR1 is SGHRS, CDR2 YFSETQ, per germline. The CDR3 DNA follows: TGCGCCAGCAGCTTGGGACAGGGGGATGGACCCCTCCACTTT. This translates into CASSLGQGDGPLHF.

This clone showed up just a few times. The V and J genes are TRBV27 and TRBJ2-7; 12 bases align to TRBD2. The ends lost 5 bases at V and 5 bases at J; junction bases unmatched: 7. The CDR3 sequence is 15 residues long. Looked up from germline, CDR1 is MNHEY and CDR2 is SMNVEV (reference sequence). The CDR3 region has the DNA TGTGCCAGCAGTAGTACTAGCGGGGGGTTTAACGAGCAGTACTTC. Its translation is CASSSTSGGFNEQYF.

This chain links TRBV11-3 with TRBJ1-1; 9 bases are a match to TRBD1. The V and J ends lost 5 bases and 5 bases, in that order; junction bases with no gene match: 6. The CDR3 has 14 amino acids. Germline CDR1 reads SGHNT; CDR2 reads YENEEA. The CDR3 spells CASSPRTGVTEAFF. The CDR3 nucleotides are TGTGCCAGCAGCCCCCGGACAGGGGTGACTGAAGCTTTCTTT.

The V gene is TRBV15, the J gene TRBJ1-5; 7 positions agree with TRBD1. This CDR3 has 15 amino acids. Germline loops: CDR1 LNHNV, CDR2 YYDKDF (reference sequence). V shed 1 base and J 5 bases; nucleotides not matched to a gene: 5. The DNA for the CDR3 is TGTGCCACCAGCAGAGCTGGGGACAGATATCAGCCCCAGCATTTT. The encoded protein is CATSRAGDRYQPQHF.